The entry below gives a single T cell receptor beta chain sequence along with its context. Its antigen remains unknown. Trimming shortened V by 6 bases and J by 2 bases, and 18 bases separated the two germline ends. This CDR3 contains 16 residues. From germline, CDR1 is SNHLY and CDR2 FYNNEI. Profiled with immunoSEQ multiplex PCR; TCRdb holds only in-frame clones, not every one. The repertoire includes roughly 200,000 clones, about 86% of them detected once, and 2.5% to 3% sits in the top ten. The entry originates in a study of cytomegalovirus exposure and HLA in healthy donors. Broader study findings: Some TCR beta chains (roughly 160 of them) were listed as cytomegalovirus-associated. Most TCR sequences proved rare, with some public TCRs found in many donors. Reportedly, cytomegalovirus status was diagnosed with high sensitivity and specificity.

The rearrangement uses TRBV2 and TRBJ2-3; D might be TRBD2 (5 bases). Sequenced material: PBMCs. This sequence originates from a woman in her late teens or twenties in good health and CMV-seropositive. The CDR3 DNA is TGTGCCAGCAGCTCGATTCCGGGAAAATTCACAGATACGCAGTATTTT. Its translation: CASSSIPGKFTDTQYF. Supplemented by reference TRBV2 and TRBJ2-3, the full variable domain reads EPEVTQTPSHQVTQMGQEVILRCVPISNHLYFYWYRQILGQKVEFLVSFYNNEISEKSEIFDDQFSVERPDGSNFTLKIRSTKLEDSAMYFCASSSIPGKFTDTQYFGPGTRLTVL.